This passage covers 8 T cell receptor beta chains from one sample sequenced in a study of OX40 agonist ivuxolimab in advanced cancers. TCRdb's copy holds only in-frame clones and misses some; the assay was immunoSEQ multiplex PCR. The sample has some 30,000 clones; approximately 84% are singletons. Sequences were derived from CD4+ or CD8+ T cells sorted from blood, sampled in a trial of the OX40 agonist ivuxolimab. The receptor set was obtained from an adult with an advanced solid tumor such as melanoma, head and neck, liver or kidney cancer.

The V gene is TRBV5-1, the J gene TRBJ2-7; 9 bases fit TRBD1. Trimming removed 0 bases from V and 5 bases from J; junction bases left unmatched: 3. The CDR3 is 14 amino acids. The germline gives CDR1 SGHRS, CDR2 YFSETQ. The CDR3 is CASSLGGTGHEQYF. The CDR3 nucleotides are TGCGCCAGCAGCTTGGGGGGGACAGGGCACGAGCAGTACTTC.

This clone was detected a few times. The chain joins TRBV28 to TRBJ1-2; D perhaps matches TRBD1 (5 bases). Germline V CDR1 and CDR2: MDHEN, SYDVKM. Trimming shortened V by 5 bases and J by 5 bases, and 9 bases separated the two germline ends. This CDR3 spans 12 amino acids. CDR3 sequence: CASSPKGYGYTF. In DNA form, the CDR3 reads TGTGCCAGCAGTCCCAAGGGGTATGGCTACACCTTC.

CDR3 nucleotides: TGTGCCAGCAGCCGGACGGGACAGCCCTACGAGCAGTACTTC. Translating gives CASSRTGQPYEQYF. The chain carries TRBV14 and TRBJ2-7; TRBD1 aligns across 7 bases. The CDR3 runs to 14 residues. The J segment lost 2 bases and the V segment lost 4 bases, leaving 5 bases of the junction unmatched. Looked up from germline, CDR1 is SGHDN and CDR2 is FVKESK.

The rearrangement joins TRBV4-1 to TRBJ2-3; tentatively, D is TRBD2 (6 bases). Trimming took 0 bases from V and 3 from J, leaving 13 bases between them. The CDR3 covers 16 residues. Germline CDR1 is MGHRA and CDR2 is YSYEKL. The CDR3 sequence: CASSQEDREITDTQYF. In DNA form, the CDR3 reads TGCGCCAGCAGCCAAGAGGACCGGGAGATAACAGATACGCAGTATTTT.

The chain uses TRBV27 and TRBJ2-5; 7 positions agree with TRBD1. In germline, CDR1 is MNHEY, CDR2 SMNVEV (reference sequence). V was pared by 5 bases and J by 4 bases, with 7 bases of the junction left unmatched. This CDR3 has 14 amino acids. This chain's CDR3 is CASSPLTGLETQYF. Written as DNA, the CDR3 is TGTGCCAGCAGTCCCCTGACAGGGTTAGAGACCCAGTACTTC.

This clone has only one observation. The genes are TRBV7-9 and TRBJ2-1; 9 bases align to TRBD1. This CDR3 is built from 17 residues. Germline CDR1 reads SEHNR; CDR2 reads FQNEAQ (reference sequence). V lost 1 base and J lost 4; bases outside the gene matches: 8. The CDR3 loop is CASSLGEGTGKYNEQFF. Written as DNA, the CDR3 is TGTGCCAGCAGCTTAGGCGAAGGGACAGGGAAATACAATGAGCAGTTCTTC.

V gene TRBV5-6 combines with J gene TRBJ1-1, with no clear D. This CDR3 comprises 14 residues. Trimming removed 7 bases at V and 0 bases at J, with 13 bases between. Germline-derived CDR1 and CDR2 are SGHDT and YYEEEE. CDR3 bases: TGTGCCAGCCGGGTCGGCGGGATGAACACTGAAGCTTTCTTT. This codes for CASRVGGMNTEAFF.

The CDR3 sequence: CASSLASNQPQHF. The CDR3 nucleotides are TGTGCCAGCAGCTTGGCAAGCAATCAGCCCCAGCATTTT. The V gene is TRBV5-8, the J gene TRBJ1-5; the D is unclear. The length of the CDR3 is 13 residues. The V gene's germline CDR1 is SGHTS and CDR2 YDEGEE. V was pared by 0 bases and J by 1 base, with 2 bases between.